The next 24 T cell receptor beta chains were all read from a single sample in a study of T cells in Graves' hyperthyroidism and ophthalmopathy. Amplified TCR beta CDR3 regions came from RNA transcripts. With the HTBI primer set, the TCR CDR3 went through a first round of RT-PCR. MiXCR, applied by TCRdb to the multiplex PCR reads, yields one record per CDR3 protein. This table has approximately 410,000 distinct CDR3 sequences, roughly 13% appearing once. The specimen was blood. These receptors were collected from a young woman with Graves' hyperthyroidism.

This clonotype was seen repeatedly, ten times or more. The chain has TRBV9 and TRBJ2-2; 7 nucleotides match TRBD1. CDR3 length: 15 amino acids. Germline V gives CDR1 SGDLS, CDR2 YYNGEE. Losses at the gene ends were 0 bases for V and 5 bases for J; bases not matched to a gene: 4. CDR3 bases: TGTGCCAGCAGCGTAGCTGTGACAGGGACCGGGGAGCTGTTTTTT. Protein: CASSVAVTGTGELFF.

The chain carries TRBV4-2 and TRBJ1-2; D is undetermined. This CDR3 contains 16 residues. The V end was cut by 4 bases, the J end by 6 bases, with 21 bases between. From germline, CDR1 is LGHNA and CDR2 YNFKEQ. The CDR3 reads CASSPNLLGMDDGYTF. The CDR3, as DNA: TGTGCCAGCAGCCCCAACCTCTTAGGCATGGACGATGGCTACACCTTC.

The rearrangement links TRBV2 to TRBJ2-1; 13 bases map to TRBD2. Germline V gene lookup returns CDR1 SNHLY and CDR2 FYNNEI. The J segment lost 7 bases and the V segment lost 6 bases, leaving 9 bases of the junction unmatched. The CDR3 is 16 residues long. DNA of the CDR3: TGTGCCAGCAGCCCCGGGACTAGCGGGAACGGAAATGAGCAGTTCTTC. The encoded protein is CASSPGTSGNGNEQFF.

The gene calls are TRBV15 and TRBJ2-5; 8 positions match TRBD2. Germline lookup yields CDR1 LNHNV and CDR2 YYDKDF (reference sequence). V lost 5 bases and J lost 6; bases outside the gene matches: 5. The CDR3 length is 13 residues. Written as DNA, the CDR3 is TGTGCCACCAGCCCCGGGAGGGTGAAGACCCAGTACTTC. Protein: CATSPGRVKTQYF.

In its sample, this clonotype was seen many times. The chain joins TRBV28 to TRBJ2-3, with TRBD2 matching 7 bases. V shed 6 bases, J shed 4 bases, and the junction held 13 bases outside the gene matches. Per germline, CDR1 MDHEN and CDR2 SYDVKM. The length of the CDR3 is 16 residues. The CDR3 nucleotides are TGTGCCAGCAGCCCTAGACTAGCCCGGGGTTCAGATACGCAGTATTTT. Translated: CASSPRLARGSDTQYF.

The chain recombines TRBV12-3 or TRBV12-4 with TRBJ1-5; 10 nucleotides match TRBD1. The CDR3 length is 13 residues. Trimming took 6 bases from V and 5 from J; bases not matched to a gene: 1. CDR3 residues: CASRGTGDQPQHF. CDR3 bases: TGTGCCAGCAGAGGGACAGGGGATCAGCCCCAGCATTTT.

This clonotype was counted at least ten times. This chain uses TRBV5-4 with TRBJ2-3, with TRBD2 matching 13 bases. Germline V CDR1 and CDR2: SGHNT, YYREEE (reference sequence). The CDR3 consists of 17 residues. The V and J ends lost 1 base and 2 bases, in that order; junction bases with no gene match: 4. This chain's CDR3 is CASSLPGLAGPTDTQYF. As DNA, the CDR3 is TGTGCCAGCAGCTTGCCGGGACTAGCGGGACCCACAGATACGCAGTATTTT.

The table lists this clonotype with a few counts. The chain recombines TRBV30 with TRBJ2-1; D is perhaps TRBD1 or TRBD2 (6 bases each). The V and J ends lost 2 bases and 0 bases respectively, with 17 bases between them. This CDR3 is 17 amino acids long. CDR1 GTSNPN and CDR2 SVGIG come from the germline V gene (reference sequence). The CDR3 coding sequence is TGTGCCTGGAGTATAGGGGGGCCTGACCTCTCCTACAATGAGCAGTTCTTC. Translation: CAWSIGGPDLSYNEQFF.

This chain uses TRBV7-2 with TRBJ1-6, with D maybe TRBD1 (5 bases). The germline gives CDR1 SGHTA, CDR2 FQGNSA. V lost 2 bases to trimming and J lost 11 bases, with 13 bases between them. The CDR3 consists of 14 residues. CDR3 sequence: CASSLKGWNPPLHF. The CDR3 DNA follows: TGTGCCAGCAGCTTAAAGGGGTGGAACCCACCCCTCCACTTT. Drawing the rest from reference TRBV7-2 and TRBJ1-6, the complete variable domain is GAGVSQSPSNKVTEKGKDVELRCDPISGHTALYWYRQSLGQGLEFLIYFQGNSAPDKSGLPSDRFSAERTGGSVSTLTIQRTQQEDSAVYLCASSLKGWNPPLHFGNGTRLTVT.

Many counts were recorded for this clonotype. The chain has TRBV6-1 and TRBJ2-3; 8 nucleotides line up with TRBD1. The CDR3 is made up of 15 amino acids. Germline CDR1 MNHNS, CDR2 SASEGT. The ends lost 1 base at V and 4 bases at J; junction bases unmatched: 4. Written as DNA, the CDR3 is TGTGCCAGCAGTGAAGGGACAGGGAAGTCAGATACGCAGTATTTT. It is translated as CASSEGTGKSDTQYF.

The table lists this clonotype with many counts. This chain connects TRBV6-2 or TRBV6-3 to TRBJ2-7, with a possible D match to TRBD1 (6 bases). CDR3 length: 16 amino acids. The germline CDR1 and CDR2 sequences are MNHEY and SVGEGT. With 4 bases removed from V and 2 bases from J, the gap between germline ends came to 18 bases. CDR3 sequence reads: CASSSRGQPRTYEQYF. The CDR3 DNA is TGTGCCAGCAGTTCCCGCGGACAGCCCCGGACCTACGAGCAGTACTTC.

V usage is TRBV7-3 and J usage is TRBJ2-5; 15 bases align to TRBD2. The germline CDR1 and CDR2 sequences are SGHTA and FQGTGA. The CDR3 length is 16 residues. The junction had 4 bases not matched to a gene; V was cut back by 4 bases and J by 4 bases. CDR3 sequence (DNA): TGTGCCAGCAGCTCGCTGGGACTAGCGGGAGGAGAGACCCAGTACTTC. It specifies CASSSLGLAGGETQYF.

This clonotype has ten or more counts. The chain combines TRBV3-1 with TRBJ2-1, with D perhaps matching TRBD1 or TRBD2 (6 bases each). The CDR3 sequence is 16 residues long. The V end was cut by 0 bases, the J end by 7 bases, with 16 bases between. Germline CDR1 LGHDT, CDR2 YNNKEL (reference sequence). CDR3 nucleotides: TGTGCCAGCAGCCAAGATAGGGGGGCGTTTAATAATGAGCAGTTCTTC. Its protein is CASSQDRGAFNNEQFF.

This clonotype was found many times. The chain recombines TRBV3-1 with TRBJ2-7; TRBD1 is a possible D gene (6 bases). Deletions cut 6 bases from V and 5 bases from J, with 8 bases between. Germline lookup yields CDR1 LGHDT and CDR2 YNNKEL (reference sequence). CDR3 length: 11 residues. The CDR3 bases are TGTGCCAGCAGGTACAGGGACGAGCAGTACTTC. Encoded protein: CASRYRDEQYF.

The table lists this clonotype with many counts. The chain has TRBV4-3 and TRBJ2-3; D might be TRBD1 (5 bases). The CDR3 loop spans 15 amino acids. V lost 0 bases and J lost 7, with 14 bases in between. Germline CDR1 LGHNA, CDR2 YSLEER. CDR3 loop: CASSQEGLGSHTQYF. CDR3 DNA: TGCGCCAGCAGCCAAGAGGGGCTAGGTTCCCATACGCAGTATTTT.

There are many counts of this clonotype. The V and J genes are TRBV28 and TRBJ2-5; the D gene is possibly TRBD1 (5 bases). Trimming cost V 2 bases and J 3 bases, with 7 bases left between them. CDR1 is MDHEN and CDR2 is SYDVKM in the germline V gene. The CDR3 sequence is 13 residues long. The CDR3 loop is CASSLVTEETQYF. The CDR3 DNA sequence: TGTGCCAGCAGTTTAGTGACAGAAGAGACCCAGTACTTC.

The chain has TRBV13 and TRBJ1-4; a possible D gene is TRBD1 (5 bases). The CDR3 contains 15 residues. With 0 bases removed from V and 6 bases from J, the gap between germline ends came to 11 bases. CDR1 PRHDT and CDR2 FYEKMQ come from the germline V gene (reference sequence). In nucleotides, the CDR3 is TGTGCCAGCAGCTTAGGAAAAGGGGATGATGAAAAACTGTTTTTT. It specifies CASSLGKGDDEKLFF.

This clonotype was seen at least ten times. The chain carries TRBV2 and TRBJ1-1; D remains unclear. Germline V lookup: CDR1 SNHLY, CDR2 FYNNEI. This CDR3 spans 15 amino acids. V lost 4 bases, J lost 3 bases, and 15 bases lay in between. CDR3 bases: TGTGCCAGCAGTGGCCCTGTCTCCTTCGACACTGAAGCTTTCTTT. Amino acid sequence: CASSGPVSFDTEAFF.

There are a few counts of this clonotype. The chain employs TRBV12-3 or TRBV12-4 and TRBJ2-3, with D unresolved. This CDR3 region has 15 residues. V lost 2 bases to trimming and J lost 5 bases, with 14 bases between them. The CDR3 loop is CASSLSSRAVDTQYF. CDR3 DNA: TGTGCCAGCAGTTTAAGCTCCCGTGCGGTAGATACGCAGTATTTT.

This clonotype has more than one count but fewer than ten. The chain combines TRBV28 with TRBJ1-3, with D unclear. Deletions cut 8 bases from V and 3 bases from J, with 14 bases between. The germline gives CDR1 MDHEN, CDR2 SYDVKM. This CDR3 is built from 14 residues. In DNA, the CDR3 is TGTGCCAGCCCATCGGCAAGGGTTGGAAACACCATATATTTT. Translated: CASPSARVGNTIYF.

Ten or more counts support this clonotype. The chain carries TRBV30 and TRBJ1-2; the D is unclear. The V gene's germline CDR1 is GTSNPN and CDR2 SVGIG (reference sequence). V lost 3 bases to trimming and J lost 4 bases, with 6 bases between them. This CDR3 spans 11 amino acids. CDR3 loop: CAWRIGYGYTF. For the CDR3, the DNA is TGTGCCTGGAGAATAGGCTATGGCTACACCTTC.

This clonotype was seen repeatedly, ten times or more. The chain's CDR3 is CASSLSGGYNEQFF. CDR3 sequence (DNA): TGTGCCAGCTCACTTAGCGGAGGCTACAATGAGCAGTTCTTC. This chain links TRBV18 with TRBJ2-1; a weak D match, TRBD2 (6 bases). The V gene lost 4 bases and the J gene lost 3 bases, with 10 bases spanning the gap. The CDR3 extends over 14 amino acids. Germline V gene lookup returns CDR1 KGHSH and CDR2 LQKENI.

This clonotype was seen at least ten times. The chain has TRBV3-1 and TRBJ2-1, with 9 bases that match TRBD2. CDR3 length: 16 amino acids. Trimming removed 4 bases from V and 0 bases from J; junction bases left unmatched: 4. Germline V gives CDR1 LGHDT, CDR2 YNNKEL (reference sequence). CDR3 in amino acids: CASSLRLAASYNEQFF. The CDR3 coding sequence is TGTGCCAGCAGCCTGAGACTAGCGGCCTCCTACAATGAGCAGTTCTTC.

This clonotype was counted only a few times. The chain recombines TRBV12-3 or TRBV12-4 with TRBJ1-6; D ambiguous. Trimming took off 2 bases at V and 3 bases at J, with 8 bases between the two ends. The CDR3 length is 15 residues. The CDR3 region has the DNA TGTGCCAGCAGTTTAAGGAGAATCTATAATTCACCCCTCCACTTT. Translated: CASSLRRIYNSPLHF.